A single sample is the source of the 31 T cell receptor beta chains below, sequenced in a study of T-cell reconstitution after alpha-beta-depleted transplantation in children. Unique molecular identifiers tagged the TCRbeta library. From the PCR reads, TCRdb called clonotypes with MiXCR, one entry per CDR3 protein. The sample includes 250,000 to 350,000 distinct CDR3 sequences, more than 8% of them seen just once. The input for sequencing was PBMCs from the stem cell graft donor, taken from the stem cell graft. The source is a human donor who donated a stem cell graft to a child with SCID.

The table lists this clonotype with a few counts. This chain connects TRBV15 to TRBJ1-2; 7 bases map to TRBD1. V was pared by 4 bases and J by 3 bases, with 8 bases of the junction left unmatched. The germline gives CDR1 LNHNV, CDR2 YYDKDF (reference sequence). CDR3 length: 15 amino acids. The CDR3 bases are TGTGCCACCAGCAATTATGACAGGGAAGACTATGGCTACACCTTC. Residues: CATSNYDREDYGYTF.

This clonotype was detected only a few times. The V gene is TRBV12-3 or TRBV12-4, the J gene TRBJ2-3, with 7 bases matching TRBD1. V was clipped by 3 bases and J by 4 bases; unmatched bases: 4. The CDR3 consists of 14 residues. This chain's CDR3 is CASSLRQGSDTQYF. Written as DNA, the CDR3 is TGTGCCAGCAGTTTGAGACAGGGCTCAGATACGCAGTATTTT.

This clonotype was found many times. The rearrangement links TRBV28 to TRBJ2-7; D possibly corresponds to TRBD2 (6 bases). The CDR3 consists of 13 residues. V was trimmed by 10 bases and J by 0 bases, leaving 13 bases between them. In germline, CDR1 is MDHEN, CDR2 SYDVKM. In nucleotides, the CDR3 is TGTGCCACCACCCGCGGGGTCTCCTACGAGCAGTACTTC. This codes for CATTRGVSYEQYF.

The rearrangement uses TRBV5-1 and TRBJ2-5; 11 positions agree with TRBD2. V shed 1 base, J shed 5 bases, and the junction held 10 bases outside the gene matches. CDR1 and CDR2 (germline): SGHRS, YFSETQ. CDR3 length: 17 amino acids. The CDR3 is CASSLQVTTSGVETQYF. The CDR3 nucleotides read TGCGCCAGCAGCTTGCAGGTTACGACTAGCGGGGTTGAGACCCAGTACTTC.

This CDR3 is CASSEAALAGNEQFF. The CDR3, as DNA: TGTGCCAGCAGTGAAGCGGCCCTAGCTGGGAATGAGCAGTTCTTC. This chain uses TRBV2 with TRBJ2-1; maybe TRBD2 (5 bases). V lost 0 bases and J lost 7, with 13 bases in between. CDR3 length: 15 amino acids. Germline values: CDR1 SNHLY, CDR2 FYNNEI.

The CDR3 region is CASRLGGLITSSSYEQYF. The DNA of the CDR3 is TGTGCCAGCAGACTAGGGGGTCTCATAACCTCCAGCTCCTACGAGCAGTACTTC. The chain couples TRBV12-3 or TRBV12-4 to TRBJ2-7; D perhaps matches TRBD1 (6 bases). The CDR3 length is 18 residues. The germline V and J ends were trimmed by 6 bases and 0 bases, with 24 bases remaining between them.

This clonotype was recorded at least ten times. This chain uses TRBV29-1 with TRBJ2-2, with 13 bases lining up with TRBD2. Looked up from germline, CDR1 is SQVTM and CDR2 is ANQGSEA. Unmatched junction bases numbered 4, after V lost 5 bases and J lost 4 bases. The CDR3 is 15 amino acids. CDR3 sequence: CSVQGLAGVTGELFF. As DNA, the CDR3 is TGCAGCGTTCAAGGACTAGCGGGGGTCACCGGGGAGCTGTTTTTT.

The chain joins TRBV6-1 to TRBJ1-1, with unresolved D. The CDR3 consists of 14 residues. V dropped 5 bases and J dropped 4 bases, with 14 bases sitting between them. Germline V gene data show CDR1 as MNHNS and CDR2 as SASEGT. The CDR3 DNA is TGTGCCAGCAGTCCCGAAGGGTGGCTCACTGAAGCTTTCTTT. This codes for CASSPEGWLTEAFF.

This clonotype was detected a few times. The chain couples TRBV7-9 to TRBJ2-7, with 8 bases matching TRBD1. The CDR3 totals 15 residues. The germline V gene has CDR1 SEHNR and CDR2 FQNEAQ (reference sequence). The V gene end was trimmed by 5 bases and the J gene end by 2 bases; junction bases not matched to a gene: 8. The CDR3 DNA is TGTGCCAGCAGCGCCTGGACAGGGCTAACCTACGAGCAGTACTTC. Residues: CASSAWTGLTYEQYF.

This rearrangement joins TRBV10-3 to TRBJ1-1; D gene ambiguous. V dropped 5 bases and J dropped 3 bases, with 7 bases sitting between them. The V gene's germline CDR1 is ENHRY and CDR2 SYGVKD. The CDR3 sequence is 12 residues long. The CDR3 DNA sequence: TGTGCCATCAGTCCCGGGGACACTGAAGCTTTCTTT. It yields the protein CAISPGDTEAFF.

The chain is built from TRBV7-6 and TRBJ2-7; either TRBD1 or TRBD2 may fit D (5 bases each). Trimming shortened V by 3 bases and J by 6 bases, and 9 bases separated the two germline ends. Germline CDR1 SGHVS, CDR2 FNYEAQ. The CDR3 loop spans 12 amino acids. Written as DNA, the CDR3 is TGTGCCAGCAGCTTGGGGGAAACCGAGCAGTACTTC. Translated: CASSLGETEQYF.

This clonotype turned up a few times. The chain has TRBV5-1 and TRBJ2-1; 9 bases agree with TRBD1. There are 15 residues in the CDR3. V gave up 0 bases and J gave up 6 bases; unmatched junction bases: 4. Per germline, CDR1 SGHRS and CDR2 YFSETQ. CDR3 residues: CASSLAQDRGNEQFF. CDR3 sequence (DNA): TGCGCCAGCAGCTTGGCCCAGGACAGGGGCAATGAGCAGTTCTTC.

In this sample, this clonotype turned up once. The rearrangement joins TRBV3-1 to TRBJ2-7; possibly TRBD1 for D (7 bases). CDR3 length: 15 residues. Per the germline V gene, CDR1 is LGHDT and CDR2 is YNNKEL (reference sequence). V gave up 4 bases and J gave up 2 bases, with 15 bases separating them. The CDR3, as DNA: TGTGCCAGCAGCCGCGCGCAGGGGGGCACCTACGAGCAGTACTTC. It translates to CASSRAQGGTYEQYF.

Only one count was recorded for this clonotype. The genes are TRBV25-1 and TRBJ2-7; 10 nucleotides agree with TRBD1. This CDR3 spans 15 amino acids. Germline V gene lookup returns CDR1 MGHDK and CDR2 SYGVNS. The V gene end was trimmed by 4 bases and the J gene end by 0 bases; junction bases not matched to a gene: 3. The CDR3 is CASSGGQGSSYEQYF. Here the CDR3 DNA reads TGTGCCAGCAGTGGGGGACAGGGGAGCTCCTACGAGCAGTACTTC.

In its sample, this clonotype was seen a few times. The chain links TRBV6-1 to TRBJ2-1, with TRBD1 as a possible D gene (6 bases). This CDR3 spans 15 amino acids. Germline lookup yields CDR1 MNHNS and CDR2 SASEGT. Trimming shortened V by 6 bases and J by 0 bases, and 12 bases separated the two germline ends. The CDR3 DNA sequence: TGTGCCAGCAGGACAGGCCACATCTCCTACAATGAGCAGTTCTTC. Translating gives CASRTGHISYNEQFF.

CDR3: CSARRSPGYEQYF. The CDR3 bases are TGCAGTGCTAGGCGGAGTCCTGGCTACGAGCAGTACTTC. The rearrangement joins TRBV20-1 to TRBJ2-7; D not resolved. V gave up 3 bases and J gave up 3 bases, with 12 bases separating them. This CDR3 is 13 amino acids long. CDR1 DFQATT and CDR2 SNEGSKA come from the germline V gene (reference sequence).

At least ten counts were recorded for this clonotype. V and J are TRBV3-1 and TRBJ1-1; 9 bases line up with TRBD1. CDR1 and CDR2 (germline): LGHDT, YNNKEL (reference sequence). The CDR3 has 19 residues. V shed 4 bases and J 1 base; nucleotides not matched to a gene: 16. The CDR3 spells CASSPDRGSYWTPNTEAFF. CDR3 in DNA: TGTGCCAGCAGCCCGGACAGGGGCTCATACTGGACACCGAACACTGAAGCTTTCTTT.

This sequence joins TRBV14 and TRBJ2-7, with 8 nucleotides matching TRBD1. The junction had 3 bases not matched to a gene; V was cut back by 3 bases and J by 2 bases. Germline V lookup: CDR1 SGHDN, CDR2 FVKESK. The CDR3 spans 14 residues. CDR3 coding DNA: TGTGCCAGCAGCCAGGACAGGGCAGCCTACGAGCAGTACTTC. Translated: CASSQDRAAYEQYF.

This clonotype turned up a few times. The chain employs TRBV6-4 and TRBJ2-2, with D possibly being TRBD1 (5 bases). Germline V gene lookup returns CDR1 MRHNA and CDR2 SNTAGT. Trimming took off 8 bases at V and 7 bases at J, with 14 bases between the two ends. The CDR3 contains 13 residues. CDR3 protein: CASSSQGHGELFF. Here the CDR3 DNA reads TGTGCCAGCTCCTCCCAGGGCCACGGGGAGCTGTTTTTT.

This rearrangement joins TRBV29-1 to TRBJ1-1; unclear D gene. The germline gives CDR1 SQVTM, CDR2 ANQGSEA. CDR3 length: 12 amino acids. V lost 7 bases to trimming and J lost 5 bases, with 14 bases between them. In nucleotides, the CDR3 is TGCAGCGCGTCGGGCTTGGGGACTGAAGCTTTCTTT. Amino acids: CSASGLGTEAFF.

This clonotype showed up just a few times. The rearrangement links TRBV7-8 to TRBJ2-7, with 16 positions matching TRBD2. V gave up 3 bases and J gave up 4 bases; unmatched junction bases: 3. CDR3 length: 16 amino acids. Germline V gene sequence: CDR1 SGHVS, CDR2 FQNEAQ. This chain's CDR3 is CASSFGTSGGVYEQYF. DNA for the CDR3: TGTGCCAGCAGCTTCGGGACTAGCGGGGGGGTTTACGAGCAGTACTTC.

This clonotype was observed many times. The chain joins TRBV25-1 to TRBJ2-2; D is perhaps TRBD2 (6 bases). The CDR3 has 14 amino acids. The germline gives CDR1 MGHDK, CDR2 SYGVNS. Trimming cost V 7 bases and J 2 bases, with 11 bases left between them. CDR3 bases: TGTGCCAGCATTGGGACTGATAACACCGGGGAGCTGTTTTTT. Translation gives CASIGTDNTGELFF. Full variable domain (missing parts from reference TRBV25-1 and TRBJ2-2): EADIYQTPRYLVIGTGKKITLECSQTMGHDKMYWYQQDPGMELHLIHYSYGVNSTEKGDLSSESTVSRIRTEHFPLTLESARPSHTSQYLCASIGTDNTGELFFGEGSRLTVL.

This clonotype was counted a few times. This sequence joins TRBV3-1 and TRBJ2-3; D is tentatively TRBD1 or TRBD2 (6 bases each). V was pared by 5 bases and J by 5 bases, with 20 bases between. Germline assignment: CDR1 LGHDT and CDR2 YNNKEL (reference sequence). CDR3 length: 16 residues. The CDR3: CASSSKVRGRGDTQYF. CDR3 in DNA: TGTGCCAGCAGCTCCAAGGTACGGGGGCGGGGAGATACGCAGTATTTT.

This clonotype was counted between two and nine times. As DNA, the CDR3 is TGCAGTGCTAGCACAGGGCTTGAAGAAAAACTGTTTTTT. This gives the protein CSASTGLEEKLFF. The chain couples TRBV20-1 to TRBJ1-4; tentatively, D is TRBD1 (6 bases). In germline, CDR1 is DFQATT, CDR2 SNEGSKA (reference sequence). The CDR3 runs to 13 residues. V lost 3 bases, J lost 8 bases, and 13 bases lay in between.

This clonotype has just a few counts. J is TRBJ1-3 and V is TRBV25-1; D gene uncertain. CDR1 and CDR2 from the germline V gene are MGHDK and SYGVNS. The CDR3 spans 15 residues. V shed 2 bases and J shed 0 bases, with 8 bases lying between them. The CDR3 DNA sequence: TGTGCCAGCAGTGAAGTCGGATTCTCTGGAAACACCATATATTTT. It yields the protein CASSEVGFSGNTIYF.

The chain links TRBV20-1 to TRBJ1-1; D remains ambiguous. The CDR3 has 15 amino acids. Germline V lookup: CDR1 DFQATT, CDR2 SNEGSKA (reference sequence). Deletions cut 0 bases from V and 4 bases from J, with 15 bases between. The CDR3: CSARDPGMWGTEAFF. For the CDR3, the DNA is TGCAGTGCTAGAGATCCCGGGATGTGGGGCACTGAAGCTTTCTTT.

This chain uses TRBV27 with TRBJ2-7; 8 bases line up with TRBD1. This CDR3 is built from 13 residues. Germline-derived CDR1 and CDR2 are MNHEY and SMNVEV (reference sequence). V lost 2 bases and J lost 5; bases outside the gene matches: 2. The CDR3 bases are TGTGCCAGCAGTTTAGGGGACAGGCACGAGCAGTACTTC. It translates to CASSLGDRHEQYF.

The chain has TRBV10-3 and TRBJ1-6, with TRBD1 identical over 9 bases. The V and J ends lost 7 bases and 6 bases, in that order; junction bases with no gene match: 4. The germline V gene has CDR1 ENHRY and CDR2 SYGVKD. The CDR3 totals 14 residues. The CDR3 DNA follows: TGTGCCATCACGGACAGGGGACCTAATTCACCCCTCCACTTT. Its protein product is CAITDRGPNSPLHF.

This CDR3 is CASRQTRVAGDQETQYF. CDR3 bases: TGTGCCAGCAGACAGACCCGGGTGGCGGGGGACCAAGAGACCCAGTACTTC. J is TRBJ2-5 and V is TRBV12-3 or TRBV12-4, with 7 bases identical to TRBD2. V dropped 6 bases and J dropped 0; count of bases not matched to a gene: 13. The CDR3 consists of 17 residues.

This clonotype has a handful of counts. At one end, the junction sequence differs from germline, possibly due to a read error. The V call is TRBV3-1, the J call TRBJ2-3; D might be TRBD1 or TRBD2, each matching 5 bases. Germline V gene data show CDR1 as LGHDT and CDR2 as YNNKEL (reference sequence). The CDR3 sequence is 15 residues long. CDR3 in DNA: TGTGCCAGCTGCCAGGAGGTCCCAGGGACAGATACGCAGTATTTT. Translated: CASCQEVPGTDTQYF.

The chain employs TRBV10-3 and TRBJ2-3; D gene ambiguous. V was pared by 0 bases and J by 8 bases, with 12 bases between. The CDR3 is 14 residues long. Germline loops: CDR1 ENHRY, CDR2 SYGVKD. The CDR3 DNA reads as TGTGCCATCAGTGAGTCCAAACTCGTCGGTACGCAGTATTTT. This encodes CAISESKLVGTQYF.